This TCR beta chain emerged from a study of blood T cell repertoires in COVID-19. Study as a whole: Samples came from the United States, Italy and Spain, spanning acute and convalescent COVID-19.

TCRdb's copy holds only in-frame clones and misses some; the assay was immunoSEQ multiplex PCR. The table includes more than 45,000 clones, more than 90% detected once. Germline CDR1 ENHRY, CDR2 SYGVKD. Trimming at V came to 10 bases and at J to 5 bases, leaving 6 bases not matched to a gene. This CDR3 region has 13 residues. The rearrangement links TRBV10-3 to TRBJ2-7; TRBD1 agrees at 12 bases. Sequenced input: peripheral blood. The source is a woman over 75 with acute or convalescent COVID-19. The CDR3 sequence: CATTGTGGNEQYF. The CDR3 DNA reads TGTGCCACCACCGGGACAGGGGGCAACGAGCAGTACTTC.